Listed here is a single T cell receptor beta chain. The entry originates in a study of untreated major depressive disorder. For sex, age, current smoking status and body mass index, every depressed patient had a pairwise-matched non-depressed control. Clones were sequenced by immunoSEQ multiplex PCR, and TCRdb holds only the in-frame ones, with some missing. The sample consists of more than 20,000 clones, approximately 92% of them appearing once. This clonotype originated in a young man in good health. Sequenced sample: CD4+ T cells from PBMCs.

DNA of the CDR3: TGTGCCAGCAGTGAGGGACAGGTCAACTATGGCTACACCTTC. Amino acids: CASSEGQVNYGYTF. This rearrangement joins TRBV6-1 to TRBJ1-2, with TRBD1 identical over 8 bases. The CDR3 loop spans 14 amino acids. The trim removed 3 bases at V and 2 bases at J, leaving 2 bases unmatched. Germline CDR1 is MNHNS and CDR2 is SASEGT.